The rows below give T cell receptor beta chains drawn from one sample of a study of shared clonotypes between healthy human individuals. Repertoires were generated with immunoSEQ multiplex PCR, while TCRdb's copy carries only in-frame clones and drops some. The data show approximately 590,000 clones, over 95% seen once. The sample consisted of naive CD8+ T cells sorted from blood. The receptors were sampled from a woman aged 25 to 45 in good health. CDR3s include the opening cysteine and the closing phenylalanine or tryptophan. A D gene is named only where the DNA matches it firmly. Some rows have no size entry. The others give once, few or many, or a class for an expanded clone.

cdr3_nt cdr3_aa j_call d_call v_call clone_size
TGTGCCAGTAGTGGTAGGGAGTTCTTC CASSGREFF TRBJ2-1 . TRBV19 .
TGTGCCAGTAGTATTGGACAGAAGGATGGCTACACCTTC CASSIGQKDGYTF TRBJ1-2 . TRBV19 .
TGTGCCAGTAATCTCGGGAATGAGCAGTTCTTC CASNLGNEQFF TRBJ2-1 . TRBV19 .
TGTGCCAGCAGCTTAAGAATTGCGAATGACAATGAGCAGTTCTTC CASSLRIANDNEQFF TRBJ2-1 . TRBV7-9 .
TGTGCCAGCCCGGAGGGACAGAACACTGAAGCTTTCTTT CASPEGQNTEAFF TRBJ1-1 . TRBV7-9 .
TGTGCCAGCTCCACCTGGGCGGGAGCGAACTCCTACGAGCAGTACTTC CASSTWAGANSYEQYF TRBJ2-7 TRBD2 TRBV28 .
TGTGCCAGCAGCCCCGGGACTCTAAGCACAGATACGCAGTATTTT CASSPGTLSTDTQYF TRBJ2-3 . TRBV9 .
TGTGCCAGCAGTAAGCCTGCGGGGGGACAAGAGACCCAGTACTTC CASSKPAGGQETQYF TRBJ2-5 TRBD2 TRBV2 .
TGTGCCAGCAGCTTAGCGCGGGTTAGCGGGAGAATAACAGATACGCAGTATTTT CASSLARVSGRITDTQYF TRBJ2-3 TRBD2 TRBV7-6 once
TGTGCCAGCAGCTTCGCGGGGCCCTACGAGCAGTACTTC CASSFAGPYEQYF TRBJ2-7 . TRBV11-2 once
TGTGCCAGCAGCTTGGAGGGGGAATCCTACGAGCAGTACTTC CASSLEGESYEQYF TRBJ2-7 . TRBV5-6 .
TGTGCCAGCACTTTCCGGACTAGCGTTATCGACGAGCAGTACTTC CASTFRTSVIDEQYF TRBJ2-7 TRBD2 TRBV5-6 .
TGCGCCAGCAGCCAAGATAAGACTAGCGGACTTACCTACAATGAGCAGTTCTTC CASSQDKTSGLTYNEQFF TRBJ2-1 TRBD2 TRBV4-1 .
TGTGCCAGCAGTACGGGTTACAATGAGCAGTTCTTC CASSTGYNEQFF TRBJ2-1 . TRBV28 .
TGTGCCAGCAGCTTAACCCTCGTTAACGAGCAGTACTTC CASSLTLVNEQYF TRBJ2-7 . TRBV7-9 .
TGTGCCATCAGTGACCGAGAAACCTACGAGCAGTACTTC CAISDRETYEQYF TRBJ2-7 . TRBV10-3 .
TGTGCCAGCAACCCGGGGCAGGGGGTTGCCGGGGAGCTGTTTTTT CASNPGQGVAGELFF TRBJ2-2 TRBD1 TRBV11-2 .
TGTGCCAGCAGCTTAGTCGGCGGAGGGGGGGCTAATGAAAAACTGTTTTTT CASSLVGGGGANEKLFF TRBJ1-4 . TRBV13 .
TGTGCCAGCAGTACCTACCCCTTGATAGATACGCAGTATTTT CASSTYPLIDTQYF TRBJ2-3 . TRBV6-5 .
TGTGCCAGCAGCGGACAGGGTTTCCACACCTTC CASSGQGFHTF TRBJ1-2 TRBD1 TRBV9 .
TGCGCCAGCAGACCGGGAGGGCAAGAGACCCAGTACTTC CASRPGGQETQYF TRBJ2-5 TRBD2 TRBV4-1 .
TGTGCCAGCAGCGTAGAAAATAGCGGGAGGGCCGGGGAGCAGTTCTTC CASSVENSGRAGEQFF TRBJ2-1 TRBD2 TRBV9 .
TGTGCCAGCAGCGAGGGACAGGGGGCTTCCTACGAGCAGTACTTC CASSEGQGASYEQYF TRBJ2-7 TRBD1 TRBV7-7 .
TGCAGCGTTGAAGGCGGCCCGAACACCGGGGAGCTGTTTTTT CSVEGGPNTGELFF TRBJ2-2 . TRBV29-1 once
TGTGCCAGCAGGGAACAGGGGCTCGGCGAAAAACTGTTTTTT CASREQGLGEKLFF TRBJ1-4 TRBD1 TRBV27 .
TGCGCCAGCAGCCAAGGGAGGACCGTGAACACTGAAGCTTTCTTT CASSQGRTVNTEAFF TRBJ1-1 . TRBV4-1 .
TGCGCCAGCAGCCAAAGCGACAGGGTCACAGATACGCAGTATTTT CASSQSDRVTDTQYF TRBJ2-3 TRBD1 TRBV4-1 .
TGTGCCAGCAGTGAATCCATGTACGCTAACTATGGCTACACCTTC CASSESMYANYGYTF TRBJ1-2 . TRBV6-1 .
TGTGCCAGCATGCAGGGAAGGAACTACTATGGCTACACCTTC CASMQGRNYYGYTF TRBJ1-2 . TRBV28 .
TGTGCCAGCAGTTTAGGGACAGGGGGCGGTCAGCCCCAGCATTTT CASSLGTGGGQPQHF TRBJ1-5 TRBD1 TRBV28 .
TGTGCCAGCAGCCCGGGACAGTTGGACCAGCCCCAGCATTTT CASSPGQLDQPQHF TRBJ1-5 TRBD1 TRBV9 few